This T cell receptor (beta chain) was obtained from a study of blood T cell repertoires in COVID-19. In the original analysis: By means of reference gene primer amplification, nucleated cell counts were estimated. Libraries were prepared by immunoSEQ multiplex PCR; TCRdb keeps only in-frame clonotypes and omits some of them. The V and J calls and clone size are taken from that table; D and trimming were inferred from the DNA. The repertoire has some 200,000 clones, approximately 80% of them found once; the top ten carry 1.3%. This CDR3 contains 17 residues. Germline V gene data show CDR1 as SGHDT and CDR2 as YYEEEE. V was cut by 0 bases and J by 4 bases, with 18 bases left in between. Participants, roughly 18 to 90 years old, spanned more than 20 US areas.

Sequenced input: PBMCs or T cells enriched from blood (not recorded which). This chain uses TRBV5-6 with TRBJ2-3; D unclear. The TCR sequence derives from a woman aged 40-49 years with acute COVID-19. CDR3 nucleotide sequence: TGTGCCAGCAGCTTGGGGGCCACGGATCGTTCATCAGATACGCAGTATTTT. Amino acid sequence: CASSLGATDRSSDTQYF.